One sample yielded the 5 T cell receptor beta chains listed below, sequenced in a study of shared clonotypes between healthy human individuals. Repertoires were generated with immunoSEQ multiplex PCR, while TCRdb's copy carries only in-frame clones and drops some. Of roughly 500,000 clones in the sample, approximately 94% are singletons; the top ten hold about 0.06%. Sequenced input: naive CD4+ T cells sorted from blood. Subset meaning: CD45RA+ positively selected. The receptors stem from a woman in her 30s in good health.

The chain employs TRBV28 and TRBJ1-1; D call uncertain. CDR1 and CDR2 from the germline V gene are MDHEN and SYDVKM. Trimming took off 5 bases at V and 3 bases at J, with 10 bases between the two ends. The CDR3 totals 13 residues. In DNA, the CDR3 is TGTGCCAGCAGTCCGAGGCAGGACACTGAAGCTTTCTTT. Protein: CASSPRQDTEAFF.

The chain uses TRBV2 and TRBJ2-5; D may be TRBD2 (6 bases). Germline loops: CDR1 SNHLY, CDR2 FYNNEI. The CDR3 has 13 amino acids. The V end was cut by 4 bases, the J end by 3 bases, with 9 bases between. The DNA of the CDR3 is TGTGCCAGCAGTGTTGAGCGGGAAGAGACCCAGTACTTC. Translated, it gives CASSVEREETQYF.

The chain uses TRBV19 and TRBJ2-7, with D possibly called TRBD1 or TRBD2 (5 bases each). Germline V gene data show CDR1 as LNHDA and CDR2 as SQIVND (reference sequence). The CDR3 sequence is 14 residues long. V was clipped by 3 bases and J by 1 base, with 10 bases between them. The CDR3 region is CASSIQGPSYEQYF. In DNA form, the CDR3 reads TGTGCCAGTAGTATCCAGGGACCTTCCTACGAGCAGTACTTC.

This rearrangement joins TRBV11-2 to TRBJ2-3, with D perhaps matching TRBD2 (6 bases). V was pared by 4 bases and J by 4 bases, with 15 bases between. CDR1 is SGHAT, CDR2 FQNNGV, per germline. The CDR3 extends over 15 amino acids. The CDR3 bases are TGTGCCAGCAGCTCGGTCGGGAGTATTTCAGATACGCAGTATTTT. The encoded protein is CASSSVGSISDTQYF.

The chain carries TRBV6-1 and TRBJ2-1; TRBD2 matches 8 bases. CDR1 and CDR2 from the germline V gene are MNHNS and SASEGT. With V trimmed by 5 bases and J by 7 bases, 10 bases remained unmatched. This CDR3 comprises 15 residues. As DNA, the CDR3 is TGTGCCAGCAGTCGACTAGCGTCCCAATGGAATGAGCAGTTCTTC. Translated: CASSRLASQWNEQFF.